The 9 T cell receptor beta chains listed next were all sequenced from one sample in a study of beta chain features in type 1 diabetes. Since all of the isolated RNA was reverse transcribed, expressed TCRB transcripts were what got sequenced. Sequencing was performed with immunoSEQ multiplex PCR; in TCRdb, only in-frame clones are kept and a portion is missing. The table records about 330,000 clones, approximately 9.9% of them present only once. The sample consisted of naive CD4+ T cells from blood. The receptors were sampled from a woman aged 25 to 39 in good health.

The gene calls are TRBV5-6 and TRBJ2-7; weak D call: TRBD2 (6 bases). The V end lost 2 bases, the J end lost 2 bases, and 11 bases lay between the germline ends. Germline V lookup: CDR1 SGHDT, CDR2 YYEEEE. The CDR3 is made up of 14 amino acids. The CDR3 protein is CASSFGRRAYEQYF. The CDR3, as DNA: TGTGCCAGCAGCTTTGGACGGAGGGCCTACGAGCAGTACTTC.

V gene TRBV19 combines with J gene TRBJ1-5; 7 positions match TRBD1. Germline assignment: CDR1 LNHDA and CDR2 SQIVND (reference sequence). Losses at the gene ends were 5 bases for V and 0 bases for J; bases not matched to a gene: 7. The CDR3 extends over 16 amino acids. CDR3 residues: CASSRGTANSNQPQHF. CDR3 DNA: TGTGCCAGTAGTCGAGGGACAGCTAATAGCAATCAGCCCCAGCATTTT. The variable domain in full, with the rest retrieved from reference TRBV19 and TRBJ1-5, is DGGITQSPKYLFRKEGQNVTLSCEQNLNHDAMYWYRQDPGQGLRLIYYSQIVNDFQKGDIAEGYSVSREKKESFPLTVTSAQKNPTAFYLCASSRGTANSNQPQHFGDGTRLSIL.

This clone has more than one count but fewer than ten. The rearrangement links TRBV7-8 to TRBJ2-1; 15 nucleotides line up with TRBD2. V shed 4 bases and J 12 bases; nucleotides not matched to a gene: 13. CDR1 is SGHVS, CDR2 FQNEAQ, per germline. CDR3 size: 17 residues. The chain's CDR3 is CASSSVAGTSGRMRQFF. The CDR3 DNA reads as TGTGCCAGCAGCTCGGTGGCCGGGACTAGCGGGAGGATGCGGCAGTTCTTC. The full variable domain, completed using reference TRBV7-8 and TRBJ2-1, is GAGVSQSPRYKVAKRGQDVALRCDPISGHVSLFWYQQALGQGPEFLTYFQNEAQLDKSGLPSDRFFAERPEGSVSTLKIQRTQQEDSAVYLCASSSVAGTSGRMRQFFGPGTRLTVL.

The V call is TRBV13, the J call TRBJ2-1; 7 bases fit TRBD2. Trimming removed 0 bases from V and 5 bases from J; junction bases left unmatched: 4. CDR1 is PRHDT and CDR2 is FYEKMQ in the germline V gene (reference sequence). The CDR3 loop spans 15 amino acids. The CDR3 sequence is CASSLGLAGHNEQFF. In nucleotides, the CDR3 is TGTGCCAGCAGCTTAGGGTTAGCGGGCCACAATGAGCAGTTCTTC.

The rearrangement uses TRBV28 and TRBJ2-7, with D perhaps matching TRBD1 (6 bases). The CDR3 sequence is 15 residues long. V gave up 1 base and J gave up 6 bases, with 16 bases separating them. The germline gives CDR1 MDHEN, CDR2 SYDVKM. CDR3 region: CASSLSDRGYGEQYF. CDR3 coding DNA: TGTGCCAGCAGTTTATCGGACAGAGGGTACGGCGAGCAGTACTTC.

The gene calls are TRBV4-2 and TRBJ2-3; 12 bases map to TRBD2. The germline V gene encodes CDR1 LGHNA and CDR2 YNFKEQ. With 6 bases clipped from V and 0 bases from J, the junction kept 4 bases outside the gene matches. The CDR3 loop spans 16 amino acids. Here the CDR3 DNA reads TGTGCCAGCAGGCGGACTAGCGGGACTAGCACAGATACGCAGTATTTT. Encoded protein: CASRRTSGTSTDTQYF.

This clone showed up just a few times. This sequence joins TRBV29-1 and TRBJ2-1; TRBD1 matches at 8 bases. Germline-derived CDR1 and CDR2 are SQVTM and ANQGSEA. This CDR3 has 14 residues. V lost 7 bases and J lost 5; bases outside the gene matches: 10. CDR3 nucleotide sequence: TGCAGCGCCCGACCGGGACAGGTTGACAATGAGCAGTTCTTC. Residues: CSARPGQVDNEQFF.

There are a few counts of this clone. V is TRBV27 and J is TRBJ1-2; a weak D match, TRBD1 (5 bases). Trimming cost V 3 bases and J 0 bases, with 8 bases left between them. From germline, CDR1 is MNHEY and CDR2 SMNVEV (reference sequence). The CDR3 has 14 amino acids. The CDR3 bases are TGTGCCAGCAGTTTTACAGGTGCTAACTATGGCTACACCTTC. Translation gives CASSFTGANYGYTF.

This clone was counted a few times. The J gene is TRBJ1-2, the V gene TRBV7-3; D is unclear. This CDR3 is 15 amino acids long. Germline V CDR1 and CDR2: SGHTA, FQGTGA. The germline V and J ends were trimmed by 1 base and 0 bases, with 9 bases remaining between them. The CDR3 loop reads CASSLNGATNYGYTF. The CDR3 DNA reads TGTGCCAGCAGCTTAAATGGAGCCACTAACTATGGCTACACCTTC.